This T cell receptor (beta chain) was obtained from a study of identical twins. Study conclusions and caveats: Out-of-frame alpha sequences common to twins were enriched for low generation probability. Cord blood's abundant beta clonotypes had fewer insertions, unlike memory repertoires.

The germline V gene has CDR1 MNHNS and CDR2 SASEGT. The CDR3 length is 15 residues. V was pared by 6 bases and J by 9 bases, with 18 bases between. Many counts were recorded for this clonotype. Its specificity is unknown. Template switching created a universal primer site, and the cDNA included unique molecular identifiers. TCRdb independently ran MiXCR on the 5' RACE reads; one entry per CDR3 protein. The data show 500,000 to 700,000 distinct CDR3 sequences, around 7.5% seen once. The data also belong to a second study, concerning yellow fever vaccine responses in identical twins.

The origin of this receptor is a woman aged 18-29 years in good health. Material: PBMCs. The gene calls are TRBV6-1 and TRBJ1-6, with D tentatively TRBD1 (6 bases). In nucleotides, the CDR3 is TGTGCCAGCAGATCACCTGGACAGCCGGGTTCACCCCTCCACTTT. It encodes CASRSPGQPGSPLHF.